Below, 8 T cell receptor beta chains from the same sample are listed, as sequenced in a study of blood T cell repertoires in COVID-19. Assay used: immunoSEQ multiplex PCR; TCRdb lists only in-frame clones, some missing. Here the sample spans about 190,000 clones, roughly 77% being singletons. Input material: peripheral blood. These TCRs come from a woman older than 75 with COVID-19, enrolled during active disease.

V usage is TRBV7-9 and J usage is TRBJ1-1; TRBD1 matches 8 bases. CDR3 length: 14 residues. Germline CDR1 and CDR2: SEHNR and FQNEAQ (reference sequence). V lost 5 bases to trimming and J lost 2 bases; unmatched junction nucleotides: 4. CDR3 loop: CASSPQGANTEAFF. The CDR3 nucleotides are TGTGCCAGCAGCCCCCAGGGGGCAAACACTGAAGCTTTCTTT.

This clone showed up just once. The chain employs TRBV2 and TRBJ2-3; 10 bases are shared with TRBD2. This CDR3 contains 15 residues. Germline loops: CDR1 SNHLY, CDR2 FYNNEI. The junction had 3 bases not matched to a gene; V was cut back by 5 bases and J by 1 base. The CDR3 protein is CASSPGLAGTDTQYF. Written as DNA, the CDR3 is TGTGCCAGCAGTCCCGGACTAGCGGGCACAGATACGCAGTATTTT.

In nucleotides, the CDR3 is TGTGCCAGCAGCTCCTTCCGCACAGGGGACACAGATACGCAGTATTTT. Amino acids: CASSSFRTGDTDTQYF. The chain recombines TRBV13 with TRBJ2-3; 7 nucleotides align to TRBD1. Germline V CDR1 and CDR2: PRHDT, FYEKMQ (reference sequence). With V trimmed by 4 bases and J by 2 bases, 9 bases remained unmatched. The CDR3 loop spans 16 amino acids.

In its sample, this clone was seen many times. This chain joins TRBV14 and TRBJ2-4; possibly TRBD1 for D (6 bases). The CDR3 has 13 amino acids. Germline assignment: CDR1 SGHDN and CDR2 FVKESK. V lost 3 bases to trimming and J lost 8 bases, with 11 bases between them. CDR3 sequence (DNA): TGTGCCAGCAGCCAGAAGGACAGTTACATTCAGTACTTC. It codes for CASSQKDSYIQYF.

The rearrangement links TRBV2 to TRBJ2-7, with D possibly matching TRBD2 (6 bases). Looked up from germline, CDR1 is SNHLY and CDR2 is FYNNEI. The CDR3 has 14 amino acids. V was shortened by 6 bases and J by 2 bases, with 14 bases between the two germline ends. The CDR3 DNA is TGTGCCAGCAGACCGACTAGAACAACCTACGAGCAGTACTTC. It encodes CASRPTRTTYEQYF.

The V and J genes are TRBV29-1 and TRBJ1-1; D not resolved. Germline V gene data show CDR1 as SQVTM and CDR2 as ANQGSEA. Trimming left V 4 bases short and J 6 bases short, with 9 bases between. The CDR3 runs to 11 residues. CDR3 amino acids: CSVVTSAEAFF. The DNA for the CDR3 is TGCAGCGTTGTAACGAGCGCTGAAGCTTTCTTT.

J is TRBJ2-7 and V is TRBV27; 8 bases align to TRBD1. The CDR3 covers 15 residues. V was pared by 2 bases and J by 3 bases, with 6 bases of the junction left unmatched. CDR1 is MNHEY, CDR2 SMNVEV, per germline (reference sequence). The CDR3 nucleotides are TGTGCCAGCAGTTTAACGGGGACAGGACTCTACGAGCAGTACTTC. This gives the protein CASSLTGTGLYEQYF.

This chain links TRBV6-5 with TRBJ1-5; 8 nucleotides agree with TRBD1. CDR3 length: 14 amino acids. The J segment lost 0 bases and the V segment lost 6 bases, leaving 1 base of the junction unmatched. Germline lookup yields CDR1 MNHEY and CDR2 SVGAGI. DNA for the CDR3: TGTGCCAGCAGGGACAGGGTTAGCAATCAGCCCCAGCATTTT. This codes for CASRDRVSNQPQHF.